The TCR beta chain described here comes from a study of blood T cells in healthy people across ages. For the second PCR, which ran for roughly 7 to 11 cycles, a sample-barcoded 5' primer and a J-beta primer mix were used. Each CDR3 protein is one row after TCRdb ran MiXCR on the 5' RACE reads. The data show some 760,000 distinct CDR3 sequences, with approximately 25% seen just once and 3.7% held by the top ten. The V gene's germline CDR1 is SQVTM and CDR2 ANQGSEA. V lost 0 bases to trimming and J lost 4 bases, with 7 bases between them. This CDR3 region has 12 residues. This sample also appeared in a second study, on T cells of mothers and their children.

The receptor comes from a boy younger than 18 in good health. The chain recombines TRBV29-1 with TRBJ2-7; D gene uncertain. Material: blood. CDR3 DNA sequence: TGCAGCGTTGAAGAGGGAACGTACGAGCAGTACTTC. Translation gives CSVEEGTYEQYF.